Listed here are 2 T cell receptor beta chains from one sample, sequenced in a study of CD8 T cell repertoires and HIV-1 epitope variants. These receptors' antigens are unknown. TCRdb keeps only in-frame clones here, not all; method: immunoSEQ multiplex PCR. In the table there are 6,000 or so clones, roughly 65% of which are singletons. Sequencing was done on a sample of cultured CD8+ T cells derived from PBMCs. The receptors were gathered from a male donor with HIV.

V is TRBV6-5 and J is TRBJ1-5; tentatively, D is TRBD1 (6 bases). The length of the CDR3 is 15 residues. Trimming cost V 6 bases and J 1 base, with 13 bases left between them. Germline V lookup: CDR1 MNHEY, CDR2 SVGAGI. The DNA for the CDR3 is TGTGCCAGCAGGCCAGGGGAGGCGAGCAATCAGCCCCAGCATTTT. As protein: CASRPGEASNQPQHF.

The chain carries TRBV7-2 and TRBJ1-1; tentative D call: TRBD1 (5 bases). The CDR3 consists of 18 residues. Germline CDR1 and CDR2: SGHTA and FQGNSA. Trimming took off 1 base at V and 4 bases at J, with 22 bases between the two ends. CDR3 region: CASSLGGSSIGRATEAFF. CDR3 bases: TGTGCCAGCAGCTTAGGAGGATCATCAATAGGCAGGGCCACTGAAGCTTTCTTT.